The 10 T cell receptor beta chains below were found in one sample sequenced in a study of T cell changes during pregnancy in multiple sclerosis. Some clones are missing from TCRdb's copy, which holds only in-frame ones; the method was immunoSEQ multiplex PCR. The sample shows about 26,000 clones, about 88% of them seen only once. The source material was CD8+ T cells from peripheral blood mononuclear cells, sampled in the second trimester of pregnancy. These receptors originate from a female donor with multiple sclerosis, enrolled in a pregnancy study.

The chain has TRBV27 and TRBJ2-1; tentatively, D is TRBD2 (7 bases). Germline CDR1 reads MNHEY; CDR2 reads SMNVEV (reference sequence). CDR3 length equals 13 residues. Trimming left V 2 bases short and J 7 bases short, with 9 bases between. CDR3 nucleotides: TGTGCCAGCAGTTTAAGGGGGGGGAATGAGCAGTTCTTC. Amino acids: CASSLRGGNEQFF.

The genes are TRBV5-8 and TRBJ2-1, with D possibly TRBD1 on 5 matching bases. The length of the CDR3 is 15 residues. Germline V gene lookup returns CDR1 SGHTS and CDR2 YDEGEE. Deletions cut 0 bases from V and 4 bases from J, with 11 bases between. This CDR3 is CASSLGQGGYNEQFF. The CDR3, as DNA: TGTGCCAGCAGCTTGGGGCAGGGTGGGTACAATGAGCAGTTCTTC.

The chain joins TRBV30 to TRBJ2-1; D gene uncertain. V lost 0 bases and J 8 bases, leaving 8 bases between the germline ends. The CDR3 consists of 12 residues. The germline V gene encodes CDR1 GTSNPN and CDR2 SVGIG (reference sequence). The CDR3: CAWSVMFYEQFF. The DNA of the CDR3 is TGTGCCTGGAGTGTAATGTTCTATGAGCAGTTCTTC.

This rearrangement joins TRBV28 to TRBJ2-1; D perhaps matches TRBD2 (6 bases). CDR1 MDHEN and CDR2 SYDVKM come from the germline V gene. This CDR3 is 18 amino acids long. Trimming stripped 6 bases from V and 8 bases from J, with 29 bases between. This CDR3 is CASRNRRVRREDLDEQFF. The CDR3, as DNA: TGTGCCAGCAGAAACAGGAGGGTCCGTAGGGAGGATTTGGATGAGCAGTTCTTC.

This chain links TRBV7-3 with TRBJ2-1, with 8 bases that match TRBD2. J was trimmed by 6 bases and V by 0 bases; bases with no gene match: 7. The length of the CDR3 is 16 residues. CDR1 SGHTA and CDR2 FQGTGA come from the germline V gene. The chain's CDR3 is CASSLTGPGGVNEQFF. The CDR3 DNA follows: TGTGCCAGCAGCTTAACCGGCCCGGGAGGGGTCAATGAGCAGTTCTTC.

The chain carries TRBV2 and TRBJ2-1, with 12 bases matching TRBD2. This CDR3 comprises 17 residues. Germline CDR1 is SNHLY and CDR2 is FYNNEI. V lost 6 bases to trimming and J lost 8 bases; unmatched junction nucleotides: 14. CDR3 bases: TGTGCCAGCAGCGAAAGACTAGCGGGAGATCTCCTCCATGAGCAGTTCTTC. It yields the protein CASSERLAGDLLHEQFF.

The chain has TRBV7-9 and TRBJ1-2, with 9 bases lining up with TRBD1. Germline CDR1 and CDR2: SEHNR and FQNEAQ (reference sequence). J gave up 4 bases and V 6 bases, and 3 bases lay outside the gene matches. The CDR3 spans 13 residues. This CDR3 is CASSLQGAYGYTF. CDR3 bases: TGTGCCAGCAGTTTACAGGGGGCCTATGGCTACACCTTC.

The chain carries TRBV5-1 and TRBJ1-1; TRBD1 matches 9 bases. CDR3 length equals 14 residues. Germline CDR1 SGHRS, CDR2 YFSETQ. V was clipped by 3 bases and J by 7 bases; unmatched bases: 7. As DNA, the CDR3 is TGCGCCAGCAGCTCCGGGACAGGGTACCTTGAAGCTTTCTTT. This encodes CASSSGTGYLEAFF.

This clone was counted a few times. V and J are TRBV6-1 and TRBJ1-3; D uncertain. Trimming left V 0 bases short and J 0 bases short, with 9 bases between. Germline V lookup: CDR1 MNHNS, CDR2 SASEGT. The CDR3 length is 16 residues. DNA of the CDR3: TGTGCCAGCAGTGAAGCGCCCGACAACTCTGGAAACACCATATATTTT. Protein: CASSEAPDNSGNTIYF.

V and J are TRBV19 and TRBJ1-1; D perhaps matches TRBD1 (5 bases). V dropped 2 bases and J dropped 4 bases, with 8 bases sitting between them. Germline-derived CDR1 and CDR2 are LNHDA and SQIVND (reference sequence). The CDR3 loop spans 13 amino acids. The chain's CDR3 is CASSIYGGTEAFF. The CDR3 DNA sequence: TGTGCCAGTAGTATATACGGGGGCACTGAAGCTTTCTTT.